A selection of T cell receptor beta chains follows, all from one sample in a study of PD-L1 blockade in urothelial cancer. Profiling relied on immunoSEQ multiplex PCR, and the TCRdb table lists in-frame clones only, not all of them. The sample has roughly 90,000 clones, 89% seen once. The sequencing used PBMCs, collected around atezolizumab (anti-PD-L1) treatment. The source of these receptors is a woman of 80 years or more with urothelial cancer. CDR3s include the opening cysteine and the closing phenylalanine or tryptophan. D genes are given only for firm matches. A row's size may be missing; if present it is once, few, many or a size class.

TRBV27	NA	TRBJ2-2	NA	TGTGCCAGCAGTTTAACAGGGTTACCGAGGGGCGGGGAGCTGTTTTTT	CASSLTGLPRGGELFF
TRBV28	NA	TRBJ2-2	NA	TGTGCCAGCAGTTTGGGGGGGCCCGGGGAGCTGTTTTTT	CASSLGGPGELFF
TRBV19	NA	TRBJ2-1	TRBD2	TGTGCCAGTAGTCTAGGTGGAACTAGCGGGACAGGTAATGAGCAGTTCTTC	CASSLGGTSGTGNEQFF
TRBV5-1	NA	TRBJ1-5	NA	TGCGCCAGCAGTCCCGGGGGGGGTGAGGGTCAGCCCCAGCATTTT	CASSPGGGEGQPQHF
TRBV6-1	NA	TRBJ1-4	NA	TGTGCCAGCAGTGCCTCGGGACATTTTAATGAAAAACTGTTTTTT	CASSASGHFNEKLFF
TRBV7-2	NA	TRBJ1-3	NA	TGTGCCAGCAGTGCAGGGTTTAGGTCTGGAAACACCATATATTTT	CASSAGFRSGNTIYF
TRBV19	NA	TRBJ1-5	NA	TGTGCCAGTAGTACGTTAACGGGGGGAGGCAATCAGCCCCAGCATTTT	CASSTLTGGGNQPQHF
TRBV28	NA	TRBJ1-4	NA	TGTGCCAGCAGACTCGGTGCAACTAATGAAAAACTGTTTTTT	CASRLGATNEKLFF
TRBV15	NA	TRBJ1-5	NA	TGTGCCACCAGCAGAGTGATAGGGGTTAATCAGCCCCAGCATTTT	CATSRVIGVNQPQHF
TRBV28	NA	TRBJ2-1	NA	TGTGCCACCGTCAGGCAGTGGACTACCGGCAATGAGCAGTTCTTC	CATVRQWTTGNEQFF
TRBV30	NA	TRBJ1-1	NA	TGTGCCTGGAGTGTTGGCCGGAACACTGAAGCTTTCTTT	CAWSVGRNTEAFF
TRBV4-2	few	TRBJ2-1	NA	TGTGCCAGCAGCCAAGACTCCTCAAACGGCTACAATGAGCAGTTCTTC	CASSQDSSNGYNEQFF
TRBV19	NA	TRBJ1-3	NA	TGTGCCAGTAGTATAGAGGCGGCCGCGAGAAACACCATATATTTT	CASSIEAAARNTIYF
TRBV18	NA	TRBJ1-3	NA	TGTGCCAGCTCACTGACTAATTTACAGGGCATCTCTGGAAACACCATATATTTT	CASSLTNLQGISGNTIYF
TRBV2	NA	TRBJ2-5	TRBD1	TGTGCCAGCACCTCGATGAGGGGGCCTCAAGAGACCCAGTACTTC	CASTSMRGPQETQYF
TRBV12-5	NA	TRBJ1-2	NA	TGTGCTAGTGGTCTGGGCCCAGCGCTAAAATATGGCTACACCTTC	CASGLGPALKYGYTF
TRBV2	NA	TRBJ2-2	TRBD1	TGTGCCAGTGAGGGACAGGGAACCGGGGAGCTGTTTTTT	CASEGQGTGELFF
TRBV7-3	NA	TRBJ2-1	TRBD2	TGTGCCAGCAGCCCGTCTCTAGCGGGAGGGCCCCCTGAGCAGTTCTTC	CASSPSLAGGPPEQFF
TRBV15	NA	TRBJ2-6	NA	TGTGCCACCAGCAGGACTACAGGGAGCTCTGGGGCCAACGTCCTGACTTTC	CATSRTTGSSGANVLTF
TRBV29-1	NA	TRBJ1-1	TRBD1	TGCAGCGTTGAAGAACAGGGGGGGGGCGAAGCTTTCTTT	CSVEEQGGGEAFF
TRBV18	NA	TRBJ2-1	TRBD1	TGTGCCAGCTCCCCCCAGGGGGCCGTGGAGCACAATGAGCAGTTCTTC	CASSPQGAVEHNEQFF
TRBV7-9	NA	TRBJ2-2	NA	TGTGCCAGCAGCTTGACTCACAGGCCCGGGGAGCTGTTTTTT	CASSLTHRPGELFF
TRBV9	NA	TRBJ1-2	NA	TGTGCCAGCAGCGTTAGCAGGGCGGAGGGCTACACCTTC	CASSVSRAEGYTF
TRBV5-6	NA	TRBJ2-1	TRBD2	TGTGCCAGCAGCTTGGATGCGGGAGAAGTGTACAATGAGCAGTTCTTC	CASSLDAGEVYNEQFF
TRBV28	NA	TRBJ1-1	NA	TGTGCCAGCAGCCCAGGGGACGCAAACAAAGCTTTCTTT	CASSPGDANKAFF
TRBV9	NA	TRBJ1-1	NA	TGTGCCAGCAGCCCCGGGGGGGGGAGTACTGAAGCTTTCTTT	CASSPGGGSTEAFF
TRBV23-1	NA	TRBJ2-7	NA	TGCGCCAGCAGTCCACCTACCCAGGGGTCCCTGAGGGGCTACGAGCAGTACTTC	CASSPPTQGSLRGYEQYF
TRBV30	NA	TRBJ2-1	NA	TGTGCCTGGAGGGTAGCTGACCGCTCCTACAATGAGCAGTTCTTC	CAWRVADRSYNEQFF
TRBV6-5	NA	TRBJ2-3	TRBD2	TGTGCCAGCACCTCTAGAGCGGGAAGGTCAGATACGCAGTATTTT	CASTSRAGRSDTQYF
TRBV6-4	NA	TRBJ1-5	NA	TGTGCCAGCAGTGACGGTGGAGATCAGCCCCAGCATTTT	CASSDGGDQPQHF
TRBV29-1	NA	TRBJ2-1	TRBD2	TGCAGCGTTGGAGGGACTAGCGGGTACAATGAGCAGTTCTTC	CSVGGTSGYNEQFF
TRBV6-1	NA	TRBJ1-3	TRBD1	TGTGCCAGCAGTGATAGGGCAGGGGGGGGAAACACCATATATTTT	CASSDRAGGGNTIYF
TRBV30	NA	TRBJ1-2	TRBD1	TGTGCCTGGAGCCGACAGGGGACCTACTATGGCTACACCTTC	CAWSRQGTYYGYTF
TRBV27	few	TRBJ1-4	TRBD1	TGTGCCAGCAGTTCTCCTTCGACAGGGGCAGGTGAAAAACTGTTTTTT	CASSSPSTGAGEKLFF
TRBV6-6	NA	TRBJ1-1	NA	TGTGCCAGCAGTTACTCAACAGGGGAAGCTTTCTTT	CASSYSTGEAFF
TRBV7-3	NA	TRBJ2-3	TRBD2	TGTGCCAGCAGCTTAGGGGTCGGGAGGGCAGATACGCAGTATTTT	CASSLGVGRADTQYF
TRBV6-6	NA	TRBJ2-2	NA	TGTGCCAGCAGTTACTATACAGGGCACACCGGGGAGCTGTTTTTT	CASSYYTGHTGELFF
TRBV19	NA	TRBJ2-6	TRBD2	TGTGCCAGTAGTATACGAGCGGGAGGTGGGGCCAACGTCCTGACTTTC	CASSIRAGGGANVLTF
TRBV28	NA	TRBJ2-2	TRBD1	TGTGCCAGCAGTCCCGGGACAGGGACGACCGGGGAGCTGTTTTTT	CASSPGTGTTGELFF
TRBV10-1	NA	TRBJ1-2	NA	TGCGCCAGCAGTGAGTTACAGGAATATGGCTACACCTTC	CASSELQEYGYTF
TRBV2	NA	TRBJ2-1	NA	TGTGCCAGCAGTGAAGGGGCAGACAATGAGCAGTTCTTC	CASSEGADNEQFF
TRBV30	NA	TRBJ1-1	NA	TGTGCCTGGAGTGTACACAACCGCCCAGGGAAGGGCACTGAAGCTTTCTTT	CAWSVHNRPGKGTEAFF
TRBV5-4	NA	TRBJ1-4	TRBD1	TGTGCCAGCAGCTCAACAGGGGGAACTAATGAAAAACTGTTTTTT	CASSSTGGTNEKLFF
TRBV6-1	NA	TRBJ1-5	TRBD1	TGTGCCAGCAGTACAGGGGGGCGGGCTCAGCCCCAGCATTTT	CASSTGGRAQPQHF
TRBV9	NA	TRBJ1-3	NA	TGTGCCAGCAGTCGGAGCCTTTCTGGAAACACCATATATTTT	CASSRSLSGNTIYF
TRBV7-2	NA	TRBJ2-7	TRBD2	TGTGCCAGCAGCTTAGCCAGCGGGAGTACCTACGAGCAGTACTTC	CASSLASGSTYEQYF
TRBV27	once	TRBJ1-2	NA	TGTGCCAGCAGTCCACAGGTAGTCAACTATGGCTACACCTTC	CASSPQVVNYGYTF
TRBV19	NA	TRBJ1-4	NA	TGTGCCAGTAGCAACCGGCCGGGACAACAAGAAAAACTGTTTTTT	CASSNRPGQQEKLFF
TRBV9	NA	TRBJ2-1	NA	TGTGCCAGCAGCGTAGGCGGCAGTATCGTTCAGTTCTTC	CASSVGGSIVQFF
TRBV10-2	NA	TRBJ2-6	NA	TGCGCCAGCAGTGATCCGGGGGCCAACGTCCTGACTTTC	CASSDPGANVLTF
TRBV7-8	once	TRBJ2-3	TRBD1	TGTGCCAGCAGCTCGATCTTATCCTGGTCCGGGACAGTCACAGATACGCAGTATTTT	CASSSILSWSGTVTDTQYF
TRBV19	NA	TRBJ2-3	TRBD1	TGTGCCAGTAGCTCCGGGACAGACACAGATACGCAGTATTTT	CASSSGTDTDTQYF
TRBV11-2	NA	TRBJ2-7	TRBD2	TGTGCCAGCAGCTTAGCGGCTAGCGGACCCTACGAGCAGTACTTC	CASSLAASGPYEQYF
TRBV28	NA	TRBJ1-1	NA	TGTGCCAGCAGGGCGCGCGGGGGGCACACTGAAGCTTTCTTT	CASRARGGHTEAFF
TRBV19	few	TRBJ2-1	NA	TGTGCCAGTAGTAGAACAGCTAATGAGCAGTTCTTC	CASSRTANEQFF
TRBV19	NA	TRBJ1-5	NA	TGTGCCAGTAGTCCACAGGGAAAGAATCAGCCCCAGCATTTT	CASSPQGKNQPQHF
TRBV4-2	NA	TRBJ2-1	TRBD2	TGTGCCAGCAGCCAAGAGACTAGCGACCGCTACAATGAGCAGTTCTTC	CASSQETSDRYNEQFF
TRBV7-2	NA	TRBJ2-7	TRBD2	TGTGCCAGCAGCTTAGACGGGCGGGGGATCCCCTACGAGCAGTACTTC	CASSLDGRGIPYEQYF
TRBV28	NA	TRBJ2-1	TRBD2	TGTGCCAGCAGTCAAGCGGGAGGCATTTCGGATGAGCAGTTCTTC	CASSQAGGISDEQFF
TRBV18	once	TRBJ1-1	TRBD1	TGTGCCAGCTCACCGGGACAGCTAATGAACACTGAAGCTTTCTTT	CASSPGQLMNTEAFF